The 27 T cell receptor beta chains presented below share a single source sample, sequenced in a study of immune cell composition in non-small cell lung cancer. Normal lung was sampled as far from the tumour as possible, at least 3 cm. TCRdb's table, derived via immunoSEQ multiplex PCR, lists solely in-frame clones and lacks some. The table lists fewer than 8,000 clones, 70% to 85% of them singletons. The sequenced sample consisted of non-adjacent lung tissue. The source is a human donor with non-small cell lung cancer.

The V gene is TRBV6-4, the J gene TRBJ1-4; D uncertain. The CDR3 loop spans 9 amino acids. V lost 10 bases to trimming and J lost 11 bases, with 8 bases between them. Germline lookup yields CDR1 MRHNA and CDR2 SNTAGT. The CDR3 region is CATPRKLFF. The DNA of the CDR3 is TGTGCCACCCCCAGGAAACTGTTTTTT.

This chain connects TRBV2 to TRBJ2-1, with unresolved D. The V gene's germline CDR1 is SNHLY and CDR2 FYNNEI. The CDR3 is made up of 14 amino acids. Deletions cut 2 bases from V and 6 bases from J, with 11 bases between. CDR3 amino acids: CASSEWSRSNEQFF. Written as DNA, the CDR3 is TGTGCCAGCAGTGAATGGAGTAGAAGCAATGAGCAGTTCTTC.

The gene calls are TRBV4-2 and TRBJ2-1, with 8 positions matching TRBD2. With V trimmed by 1 base and J by 4 bases, 9 bases remained unmatched. Germline CDR1 LGHNA, CDR2 YNFKEQ. This CDR3 comprises 17 residues. In DNA form, the CDR3 reads TGTGCCAGCAGCCAAGCCTTGGCAGCGGGAGTATACAATGAGCAGTTCTTC. Translating it yields CASSQALAAGVYNEQFF.

The chain joins TRBV5-4 to TRBJ1-5; tentatively, D is TRBD1 (6 bases). CDR3 length equals 15 residues. Germline V gene sequence: CDR1 SGHNT, CDR2 YYREEE (reference sequence). The V gene lost 2 bases and the J gene lost 4 bases, with 13 bases spanning the gap. CDR3 sequence (DNA): TGTGCCAGCAGCTTAACCAGGGGCGAGAATCAGCCCCAGCATTTT. This codes for CASSLTRGENQPQHF.

V gene TRBV4-3 combines with J gene TRBJ1-2; D remains unclear. CDR3 length equals 15 residues. V was shortened by 0 bases and J by 7 bases, with 15 bases between the two germline ends. In germline, CDR1 is LGHNA, CDR2 YSLEER. DNA for the CDR3: TGCGCCAGCAGCCAAGAAGTAACCTCTCGGTCTGGCTACACCTTC. This gives the protein CASSQEVTSRSGYTF.

The V gene is TRBV10-3, the J gene TRBJ1-4, with D possibly being TRBD1 (5 bases). Trimming shortened V by 3 bases and J by 5 bases, and 13 bases separated the two germline ends. The germline V gene has CDR1 ENHRY and CDR2 SYGVKD. The CDR3 is 15 amino acids. The CDR3: CAISDAGGENEKLFF. The CDR3 DNA reads as TGTGCCATCAGTGATGCCGGGGGTGAAAATGAAAAACTGTTTTTT.

The CDR3 protein is CASSEPYRGISTDTQYF. The CDR3 bases are TGCGCCAGCAGTGAGCCCTATAGGGGCATATCCACAGATACGCAGTATTTT. V usage is TRBV10-2 and J usage is TRBJ2-3, with a tentative D call TRBD1 (5 bases). The CDR3 is 17 amino acids. CDR1 is WSHSY, CDR2 SAAADI, per germline. Trimming pared 2 bases from V and 2 bases from J, leaving 17 bases between.

The chain carries TRBV7-2 and TRBJ2-3; TRBD1 might be the D (6 bases). V lost 2 bases to trimming and J lost 4 bases, with 16 bases between them. Per germline, CDR1 SGHTA and CDR2 FQGNSA. This CDR3 has 16 residues. CDR3 nucleotides: TGTGCCAGCAGCTTAAGGTCAGGGGTGAACGCAGATACGCAGTATTTT. It yields the protein CASSLRSGVNADTQYF.

This chain uses TRBV27 with TRBJ2-2; the match to TRBD2 covers 11 bases. Germline-derived CDR1 and CDR2 are MNHEY and SMNVEV (reference sequence). Germline trimming cut 2 bases from V and 1 base from J; bases unmatched to any gene: 9. The CDR3 is 19 amino acids. CDR3 sequence: CASSLEARLAGLNTGELFF. The CDR3 coding sequence is TGTGCCAGCAGTTTAGAAGCGCGACTAGCGGGATTGAACACCGGGGAGCTGTTTTTT.

This rearrangement joins TRBV7-9 to TRBJ1-2, with 7 bases that match TRBD1. The V segment lost 4 bases and the J segment 7 bases; nucleotides outside the gene matches: 9. The germline V gene encodes CDR1 SEHNR and CDR2 FQNEAQ (reference sequence). This CDR3 is built from 14 residues. The CDR3 nucleotides are TGTGCCAGCAGCTCTACAGGGGAGAGTGGTGGCTACACCTTC. Its protein is CASSSTGESGGYTF.

The chain couples TRBV5-4 to TRBJ2-1; 7 bases match TRBD2. CDR1 is SGHNT and CDR2 is YYREEE in the germline V gene (reference sequence). The CDR3 covers 12 residues. Unmatched junction bases numbered 1, after V lost 2 bases and J lost 8 bases. The CDR3, as DNA: TGTGCCAGCAGCTTTCGGGGGGATGAGCAGTTCTTC. It translates to CASSFRGDEQFF.

J is TRBJ2-2 and V is TRBV28; maybe TRBD2 (7 bases). The CDR3 is 17 amino acids. V lost 6 bases and J 3 bases, leaving 20 bases between the germline ends. Looked up from germline, CDR1 is MDHEN and CDR2 is SYDVKM. In DNA, the CDR3 is TGTGCCAGCAGCCCCTTGAGGGGGGGGGCTGACACCGGGGAGCTGTTTTTT. Encoded protein: CASSPLRGGADTGELFF.

This clone was counted between two and nine times. J is TRBJ2-1 and V is TRBV7-2, with TRBD2 as a possible D gene (5 bases). The V gene's germline CDR1 is SGHTA and CDR2 FQGNSA. This CDR3 is built from 14 residues. Trimming took 5 bases from V and 4 from J, leaving 12 bases between them. Written as DNA, the CDR3 is TGTGCCAGCAGCCTACCCGGGATTTACAATGAGCAGTTCTTC. Its translation: CASSLPGIYNEQFF.

The rearrangement links TRBV5-4 to TRBJ1-2, with D tentatively TRBD1 (6 bases). The V end was cut by 0 bases, the J end by 1 base, with 10 bases between. This CDR3 is 15 amino acids long. Germline CDR1 is SGHNT and CDR2 is YYREEE (reference sequence). The CDR3 coding sequence is TGTGCCAGCAGCTTGGTGCAGGGGAATAACTATGGCTACACCTTC. Translated: CASSLVQGNNYGYTF.

The chain uses TRBV9 and TRBJ1-4; tentative D call: TRBD1 (5 bases). This CDR3 is 13 amino acids long. CDR1 is SGDLS, CDR2 YYNGEE, per germline. V shed 4 bases and J shed 7 bases, with 11 bases lying between them. The CDR3 DNA reads as TGTGCCAGCAGCTCCCGGGGGGGTGAAAAACTGTTTTTT. This translates into CASSSRGGEKLFF.

The chain recombines TRBV7-2 with TRBJ1-6; D is uncertain. CDR3 length: 15 amino acids. Germline CDR1 reads SGHTA; CDR2 reads FQGNSA. Trimming took 5 bases from V and 13 from J, leaving 21 bases between them. The CDR3 bases are TGTGCCAGCAGCCTAACCGGGGTTCCCCGAGATCCCCTCCACTTT. It yields the protein CASSLTGVPRDPLHF.

The chain carries TRBV7-2 and TRBJ2-7; 9 nucleotides align to TRBD2. This CDR3 contains 18 residues. CDR1 is SGHTA and CDR2 is FQGNSA in the germline V gene. J lost 4 bases, V lost 0 bases, and 13 bases had no gene match. The CDR3, as DNA: TGTGCCAGCAGCTTAGCGGGTAGGGTAGCGGGGGTTTCGTACGAGCAGTACTTC. Amino acids: CASSLAGRVAGVSYEQYF.

The chain links TRBV4-3 to TRBJ2-3; 9 positions match TRBD2. The V gene end was trimmed by 1 base and the J gene end by 0 bases; junction bases not matched to a gene: 8. Germline CDR1 reads LGHNA; CDR2 reads YSLEER. The CDR3 is made up of 18 amino acids. The CDR3 loop reads CASSQGREGPASTDTQYF. In nucleotides, the CDR3 is TGCGCCAGCAGCCAAGGGCGGGAGGGCCCGGCCAGCACAGATACGCAGTATTTT.

The CDR3 coding sequence is TGTGCCAGTAGGATGGGACAAAGGAACACCGGGGAGCTGTTTTTT. Its translation is CASRMGQRNTGELFF. V usage is TRBV19 and J usage is TRBJ2-2, with D tentatively TRBD1 (6 bases). V was shortened by 6 bases and J by 1 base, with 12 bases between the two germline ends. Germline lookup yields CDR1 LNHDA and CDR2 SQIVND (reference sequence). There are 15 residues in the CDR3.

This clone was seen just once. This chain uses TRBV2 with TRBJ2-7, with 9 bases fitting TRBD2. The germline V gene encodes CDR1 SNHLY and CDR2 FYNNEI. The CDR3 loop spans 16 amino acids. J was trimmed by 7 bases and V by 3 bases; bases with no gene match: 13. The CDR3 DNA reads TGTGCCAGCAGTGACCCCCTGTCTAGCGGGACTGGGGAGCAGTACTTC. Protein: CASSDPLSSGTGEQYF.

The J gene is TRBJ2-1, the V gene TRBV2; 10 bases match TRBD2. The junction had 15 bases not matched to a gene; V was cut back by 7 bases and J by 0 bases. Per the germline V gene, CDR1 is SNHLY and CDR2 is FYNNEI. The CDR3 runs 19 residues. CDR3 nucleotide sequence: TGTGCCAGCATCCCCCGGCGGCTAGCGGGGGTTCTCTCCTACAATGAGCAGTTCTTC. It specifies CASIPRRLAGVLSYNEQFF.

This clone was observed a single time. This chain connects TRBV6-5 to TRBJ1-1; TRBD1 agrees at 7 bases. This CDR3 spans 15 amino acids. The V gene end was trimmed by 4 bases and the J gene end by 1 base; junction bases not matched to a gene: 6. Germline lookup yields CDR1 MNHEY and CDR2 SVGAGI. CDR3 DNA sequence: TGTGCCAGCAGTTCCAAAGGGGGCGCGAACACTGAAGCTTTCTTT. Translating it yields CASSSKGGANTEAFF.

The V gene is TRBV4-3, the J gene TRBJ2-3; D possibly corresponds to TRBD1 (6 bases). CDR3 length: 14 amino acids. The germline V gene has CDR1 LGHNA and CDR2 YSLEER. Trimming cost V 1 base and J 4 bases, with 9 bases left between them. CDR3 nucleotides: TGCGCCAGCAGCCAAGCCAGGGGTTCAGATACGCAGTATTTT. It is translated as CASSQARGSDTQYF.

This chain uses TRBV21-1 with TRBJ1-3; the table assigns TRBD1, which was not confirmed against the DNA. TRBV21-1 is assigned pseudogene status. This CDR3 spans 14 amino acids. The CDR3 loop reads CVNSRDSSGNTIYF. As DNA, the CDR3 is TGTGTCAATTCCCGGGACAGCTCTGGAAACACCATATATTTT.

The CDR3 sequence is CASSPTSGTGSYEQYF. CDR3 coding DNA: TGTGCCAGCAGCCCTACCTCCGGGACAGGGAGCTACGAGCAGTACTTC. The chain has TRBV7-9 and TRBJ2-7; TRBD1 aligns across 9 bases. V lost 5 bases to trimming and J lost 3 bases; unmatched junction nucleotides: 11. The CDR3 runs to 16 residues. Germline-derived CDR1 and CDR2 are SEHNR and FQNEAQ (reference sequence).

The chain combines TRBV6-5 with TRBJ1-6; D not certain. V shed 0 bases and J shed 7 bases, with 13 bases lying between them. The germline V gene encodes CDR1 MNHEY and CDR2 SVGAGI. The CDR3 sequence is 16 residues long. DNA of the CDR3: TGTGCCAGCAGTTACTCGATGGCCAGTACCAATTCACCCCTCCACTTT. Protein sequence: CASSYSMASTNSPLHF.

The chain links TRBV7-2 to TRBJ2-5, with 8 nucleotides matching TRBD2. Germline loops: CDR1 SGHTA, CDR2 FQGNSA. The CDR3 has 13 amino acids. The ends lost 5 bases at V and 4 bases at J; junction bases unmatched: 3. The CDR3 region has the DNA TGTGCCAGCAGCCTCCGGGGGGGAGAGACCCAGTACTTC. It encodes CASSLRGGETQYF. The variable domain in full, with the rest retrieved from reference TRBV7-2 and TRBJ2-5, is GAGVSQSPSNKVTEKGKDVELRCDPISGHTALYWYRQSLGQGLEFLIYFQGNSAPDKSGLPSDRFSAERTGGSVSTLTIQRTQQEDSAVYLCASSLRGGETQYFGPGTRLLVL.